This T cell receptor beta chain was obtained from a study of control samples from healthy donors and cancer patients (dated by TCRdb to about 2020). Receptor amplification or capture employed the immunoSEQ multiplex PCR assay. TCRdb took over this immuneACCESS table, retaining in-frame rearrangements with V and J assigned. Such tables are incomplete; in checked studies, under half of the missing clones stem from an unresolved V gene, and the remainder is unexplained. This sample lists 70,000 to 80,000 clones; about 90% were detected once. Of the sample, 3% to 4% is held by the ten largest clones. The cysteine opens and the phenylalanine closes a CDR3 of 13 amino acids. Kept here is only the CDR3 DNA, which spans 39 bases and is read in frame from base 1. A distance of 9 bases separates the germline ends of V and J, which lose 5 bases and 4 bases respectively. Based on the germline V gene, the CDR1 and CDR2 sequences are SGHRS and YFSETQ.

With regard to this clone: This receptor's antigen is unknown. No per-base quality is available; no much larger clone lies one base away.

Sample: blood. The receptor chain draws on TRBV5-1 and TRBJ1-4, with the D segment identity uncertain. The sequence was obtained from a woman aged 45-59 years in good health. The DNA sequence reads TGCGCCAGCAGAAGGCAGCTTAATGAAAAACTGTTTTTT. Translated, it gives CASRRQLNEKLFF. With all but the CDR3 taken from the reference TRBV5-1 and TRBJ1-4 genes, the full variable domain is: KAGVTQTPRYLIKTRGQQVTLSCSPISGHRSVSWYQQTPGQGLQFLFEYFSETQRNKGNFPGRFSGRQFSNSRSEMNVSTLELGDSALYLCASRRQLNEKLFFGSGTQLSVL.